These 28 T cell receptor beta chains were sequenced from one sample in a study of blood T cell repertoires in COVID-19. Data came from immunoSEQ multiplex PCR; TCRdb stores just in-frame clones and leaves some out. The sample yields about 330,000 clones, about 82% seen once. Sequenced material: peripheral blood. The source of these receptors is a woman aged 50 to 65 with acute or convalescent COVID-19.

This clone was seen more than once but under ten times. The chain carries TRBV6-5 and TRBJ1-1; D might be TRBD1 (5 bases). The CDR3 extends over 11 amino acids. CDR1 and CDR2 from the germline V gene are MNHEY and SVGAGI. V lost 6 bases to trimming and J lost 7 bases, with 9 bases between them. The CDR3 protein is CASRLTGEAFF. Here the CDR3 DNA reads TGTGCCAGCAGATTAACAGGTGAAGCTTTCTTT.

The chain is built from TRBV27 and TRBJ1-4; maybe TRBD1 (6 bases). Trimming stripped 3 bases from V and 6 bases from J, with 14 bases between. The CDR3 loop spans 15 amino acids. From germline, CDR1 is MNHEY and CDR2 SMNVEV (reference sequence). The CDR3 region is CASSLLGQWDEKLFF. DNA of the CDR3: TGTGCCAGCAGTTTGCTCGGACAGTGGGATGAAAAACTGTTTTTT.

V usage is TRBV7-3 and J usage is TRBJ1-1; D unresolved. The CDR3 covers 16 residues. Germline V gene lookup returns CDR1 SGHTA and CDR2 FQGTGA. V lost 5 bases and J lost 4, with 20 bases in between. This CDR3 is CASSPRATSMSTEAFF. DNA for the CDR3: TGTGCCAGCAGCCCGCGGGCTACCTCGATGAGCACTGAAGCTTTCTTT.

The chain is built from TRBV11-1 and TRBJ2-1; weak D call: TRBD1 (6 bases). Deletions cut 5 bases from V and 4 bases from J, with 12 bases between. The CDR3 runs to 14 residues. Germline V gene lookup returns CDR1 SGHAT and CDR2 FQDESV (reference sequence). This chain's CDR3 is CASSPGTYYNEQFF. In DNA form, the CDR3 reads TGTGCCAGCAGCCCAGGGACATATTACAATGAGCAGTTCTTC.

V gene TRBV5-1 combines with J gene TRBJ1-3; D possibly corresponds to TRBD1 (6 bases). There are 15 residues in the CDR3. The germline V gene encodes CDR1 SGHRS and CDR2 YFSETQ. Trimming cost V 4 bases and J 4 bases, with 15 bases left between them. The CDR3 reads CASSPGDGKGNTIYF. In nucleotides, the CDR3 is TGCGCCAGCAGCCCAGGGGACGGGAAAGGAAACACCATATATTTT.

The J gene is TRBJ2-7, the V gene TRBV9, with TRBD1 identical over 8 bases. Trimming cost V 4 bases and J 2 bases; bases outside gene matches: 8. The CDR3 spans 15 residues. Germline assignment: CDR1 SGDLS and CDR2 YYNGEE. The CDR3 DNA is TGTGCCAGCAGCACCCATGGGGACAGGCCCTACGAGCAGTACTTC. Translated: CASSTHGDRPYEQYF.

The chain employs TRBV7-6 and TRBJ1-6; possibly TRBD1 for D (6 bases). Deletions cut 5 bases from V and 10 bases from J, with 21 bases between. Germline V gene lookup returns CDR1 SGHVS and CDR2 FNYEAQ. There are 16 residues in the CDR3. The CDR3 nucleotides are TGTGCCAGCAGCGCAATAACGGGGGGACAAGGGTCACCCCTCCACTTT. Translating gives CASSAITGGQGSPLHF.

This chain links TRBV7-2 with TRBJ2-3; no definite D call. The CDR3 is made up of 13 amino acids. Trimming took off 1 base at V and 8 bases at J, with 10 bases between the two ends. In germline, CDR1 is SGHTA, CDR2 FQGNSA. CDR3 in amino acids: CASSLVELATQYF. DNA of the CDR3: TGTGCCAGCAGCTTAGTCGAGCTCGCTACGCAGTATTTT.

The J gene is TRBJ1-1, the V gene TRBV7-2; 7 bases agree with TRBD1. This CDR3 contains 13 residues. V was clipped by 10 bases and J by 4 bases; unmatched bases: 9. Germline-derived CDR1 and CDR2 are SGHTA and FQGNSA. The CDR3 bases are TGTGCCACGCGAGAGGGGGCAGGCACTGAAGCTTTCTTT. Its protein product is CATREGAGTEAFF.

The gene calls are TRBV19 and TRBJ2-7; 7 positions match TRBD1. The CDR3 loop spans 14 amino acids. The germline V gene has CDR1 LNHDA and CDR2 SQIVND (reference sequence). V dropped 3 bases and J dropped 0; count of bases not matched to a gene: 2. In DNA, the CDR3 is TGTGCCAGTAGTATGAGGGACAGCTCCTACGAGCAGTACTTC. This gives the protein CASSMRDSSYEQYF.

The gene calls are TRBV20-1 and TRBJ1-5; D not resolved. The V end lost 3 bases, the J end lost 7 bases, and 22 bases lay between the germline ends. This CDR3 spans 16 amino acids. Germline CDR1 and CDR2: DFQATT and SNEGSKA (reference sequence). The CDR3 DNA sequence: TGCAGTGCTAGTGTGACTCCAAGAATCCCGGGGCAGCCCCAGCATTTT. This translates into CSASVTPRIPGQPQHF.

The rearrangement joins TRBV19 to TRBJ2-5, with 9 bases lining up with TRBD1. V trimming: 4 bases; J trimming: 1 base; junction bases outside the gene matches: 7. Germline V gene sequence: CDR1 LNHDA, CDR2 SQIVND (reference sequence). The CDR3 is 16 residues long. The CDR3 coding sequence is TGTGCCAGTAGTAGTATTGCGGGACAGGGCCAAGAGACCCAGTACTTC. This sequence encodes CASSSIAGQGQETQYF. The variable domain in full, completed from reference TRBV19 and TRBJ2-5, reads DGGITQSPKYLFRKEGQNVTLSCEQNLNHDAMYWYRQDPGQGLRLIYYSQIVNDFQKGDIAEGYSVSREKKESFPLTVTSAQKNPTAFYLCASSSIAGQGQETQYFGPGTRLLVL.

This chain joins TRBV7-2 and TRBJ2-7; TRBD2 matches at 14 bases. V shed 4 bases and J 7 bases; nucleotides not matched to a gene: 6. This CDR3 has 15 amino acids. Germline assignment: CDR1 SGHTA and CDR2 FQGNSA. CDR3 protein: CASSSGLAGAGEQYF. CDR3 DNA sequence: TGTGCCAGCAGCTCGGGACTAGCGGGAGCGGGGGAGCAGTACTTC.

Only a few counts were recorded for this clone. This chain connects TRBV18 to TRBJ1-4; 10 bases map to TRBD1. This CDR3 has 13 amino acids. Germline values: CDR1 KGHSH, CDR2 LQKENI. Trimming took 8 bases from V and 12 from J; bases not matched to a gene: 9. In DNA form, the CDR3 reads TGTGCCAGCCCCGACAGGGGGCCAACGGAACTGTTTTTT. This sequence encodes CASPDRGPTELFF. The whole variable domain, remainder taken from reference TRBV18 and TRBJ1-4, is NAGVMQNPRHLVRRRGQEARLRCSPMKGHSHVYWYRQLPEEGLKFMVYLQKENIIDESGMPKERFSAEFPKEGPSILRIQQVVRGDSAAYFCASPDRGPTELFFGSGTQLSVL.

The rearrangement uses TRBV12-3 or TRBV12-4 and TRBJ2-7; TRBD2 is a possible D gene (6 bases). The CDR3 extends over 13 amino acids. With 4 bases removed from V and 6 bases from J, the gap between germline ends came to 13 bases. CDR3 DNA sequence: TGTGCCAGCAGTTCGGGACTTACGAGCGAGCAGTACTTC. It is translated as CASSSGLTSEQYF.

V gene TRBV4-3 combines with J gene TRBJ2-1; D unresolved. This CDR3 has 17 residues. V dropped 1 base and J dropped 3 bases, with 16 bases sitting between them. Germline V gene lookup returns CDR1 LGHNA and CDR2 YSLEER. In DNA, the CDR3 is TGCGCCAGCAGCCAAGTGTCTCTAGAACCGGGCTACAATGAGCAGTTCTTC. Protein product: CASSQVSLEPGYNEQFF.

This chain joins TRBV9 and TRBJ1-1; D is undetermined. CDR3 length equals 13 residues. Germline V gene sequence: CDR1 SGDLS, CDR2 YYNGEE. The germline V and J ends were trimmed by 0 bases and 7 bases, with 10 bases remaining between them. This CDR3 is CASSVDGRSEAFF. The CDR3 DNA reads as TGTGCCAGCAGCGTAGATGGGAGGAGTGAAGCTTTCTTT.

The V gene is TRBV4-1, the J gene TRBJ2-2; weak D call: TRBD1 (6 bases). Germline lookup yields CDR1 MGHRA and CDR2 YSYEKL. V was clipped by 0 bases and J by 4 bases, with 15 bases between them. The CDR3 spans 17 residues. As DNA, the CDR3 is TGCGCCAGCAGCCAAGATATTGTACAGGGAAGCACCGGGGAGCTGTTTTTT. It translates to CASSQDIVQGSTGELFF.

The chain is built from TRBV7-8 and TRBJ2-2; TRBD1 matches at 8 bases. Per the germline V gene, CDR1 is SGHVS and CDR2 is FQNEAQ. The V gene end was trimmed by 1 base and the J gene end by 1 base; junction bases not matched to a gene: 8. This CDR3 is 18 amino acids long. CDR3: CASSLVQGVGGNTGELFF. The CDR3 DNA reads TGTGCCAGCAGCTTAGTACAGGGGGTCGGCGGGAACACCGGGGAGCTGTTTTTT.

The chain links TRBV2 to TRBJ1-1; 10 nucleotides align to TRBD1. V dropped 5 bases and J dropped 11; count of bases not matched to a gene: 8. This CDR3 contains 13 residues. The germline gives CDR1 SNHLY, CDR2 FYNNEI. The CDR3 reads CASSLGQGQGAFF. In nucleotides, the CDR3 is TGTGCCAGCAGTTTGGGACAGGGACAGGGGGCTTTCTTT.

The chain carries TRBV28 and TRBJ1-1, with 8 bases aligning to TRBD1. CDR1 MDHEN and CDR2 SYDVKM come from the germline V gene. The CDR3 loop spans 17 amino acids. Trimming at V came to 5 bases and at J to 0 bases, leaving 11 bases not matched to a gene. This CDR3 reads CASSKPDRGFMNTEAFF. DNA for the CDR3: TGTGCCAGCAGTAAACCTGACAGGGGATTCATGAACACTGAAGCTTTCTTT.

V and J are TRBV11-2 and TRBJ1-2, with D hard to call. Trimming removed 5 bases from V and 5 bases from J, with 12 bases in between. CDR1 and CDR2 from the germline V gene are SGHAT and FQNNGV. This CDR3 has 13 residues. CDR3 DNA sequence: TGTGCCAGCAGCGCCGGACGGACTTATGGCTACACCTTC. Amino acids: CASSAGRTYGYTF. Using reference TRBV11-2 and TRBJ1-2 for the parts outside the CDR3, the full variable domain is EAGVAQSPRYKIIEKRQSVAFWCNPISGHATLYWYQQILGQGPKLLIQFQNNGVVDDSQLPKDRFSAERLKGVDSTLKIQPAKLEDSAVYLCASSAGRTYGYTFGSGTRLTVV.

This chain links TRBV5-1 with TRBJ2-3; possibly TRBD1 for D (5 bases). CDR1 is SGHRS and CDR2 is YFSETQ in the germline V gene. V was cut by 0 bases and J by 0 bases, with 11 bases left in between. The length of the CDR3 is 16 residues. CDR3 in amino acids: CASSLGVQASTDTQYF. The CDR3 nucleotides read TGCGCCAGCAGCTTGGGTGTACAGGCCAGCACAGATACGCAGTATTTT.

This clone was counted once. The J gene is TRBJ2-5, the V gene TRBV28; maybe TRBD2 (5 bases). This CDR3 is 14 amino acids long. Per the germline V gene, CDR1 is MDHEN and CDR2 is SYDVKM. Trimming removed 5 bases from V and 4 bases from J, with 14 bases in between. The CDR3 bases are TGTGCCAGCAGTGCCGACTATTCCGCAGAGACCCAGTACTTC. Residues: CASSADYSAETQYF.

This rearrangement joins TRBV24-1 to TRBJ2-5; 8 bases agree with TRBD2. Trimming cost V 3 bases and J 5 bases; bases outside gene matches: 13. In germline, CDR1 is KGHDR, CDR2 SFDVKD. This CDR3 is built from 17 residues. The CDR3 DNA reads TGTGCCACCAGTGATGCCCGGACTAGCTCTTTCCGGGAGACCCAGTACTTC. As protein: CATSDARTSSFRETQYF.

The chain has TRBV30 and TRBJ2-7; a weak D match, TRBD1 (6 bases). V lost 1 base and J lost 7, with 14 bases in between. CDR3 length equals 13 residues. CDR1 and CDR2 from the germline V gene are GTSNPN and SVGIG (reference sequence). CDR3 nucleotides: TGTGCCTGGAGTGCCCAGGGGATTGGGGAGCAGTACTTC. This gives the protein CAWSAQGIGEQYF.

This clone was recorded only once. The chain joins TRBV28 to TRBJ1-2; 8 bases are shared with TRBD1. Per the germline V gene, CDR1 is MDHEN and CDR2 is SYDVKM. CDR3 length: 16 residues. V was clipped by 5 bases and J by 3 bases; unmatched bases: 11. The CDR3 spells CASSPLGQGPYYGYTF. In DNA, the CDR3 is TGTGCCAGCAGTCCGCTTGGACAGGGCCCTTACTATGGCTACACCTTC.

The chain is built from TRBV27 and TRBJ2-1; 8 bases align to TRBD2. V lost 3 bases and J lost 1; bases outside the gene matches: 8. The germline gives CDR1 MNHEY, CDR2 SMNVEV (reference sequence). CDR3 length: 17 amino acids. This CDR3 is CASSFLSGGRSYNEQFF. CDR3 DNA: TGTGCCAGCAGTTTTCTCTCGGGAGGGAGGTCCTACAATGAGCAGTTCTTC.